A single sample gave rise to the 10 T cell receptor beta chains below, sequenced in a study of identical twins. MiXCR, run by TCRdb on the 5' RACE reads, gives a single entry per CDR3 protein. The table shows approximately 470,000 distinct CDR3 sequences, with 13% to 15% occurring only once. This sample was also put to use in a study of yellow fever vaccine responses in identical twins.

Sequenced material: CD4+ T cells sorted from blood. The origin of the receptors is a woman between 18 and 29 years old in good health.

This clonotype was observed many times. This chain connects TRBV20-1 to TRBJ1-5, with D perhaps matching TRBD1 (6 bases). The CDR3 runs 15 residues. The ends were cut back, 1 base at V and 1 base at J, with 11 bases in the middle. The germline gives CDR1 DFQATT, CDR2 SNEGSKA (reference sequence). The CDR3 region is CSARVGQGSNQPQHF. For the CDR3, the DNA is TGCAGTGCTAGAGTCGGGCAGGGGAGCAATCAGCCCCAGCATTTT.

CDR3 in amino acids: CASSSSGGGNEQFF. The CDR3 coding sequence is TGCGCCAGCAGCTCTAGCGGGGGGGGTAATGAGCAGTTCTTC. This chain uses TRBV5-1 with TRBJ2-1; 12 bases line up with TRBD2. The CDR3 consists of 14 residues. J gave up 7 bases and V 3 bases, and 2 bases lay outside the gene matches. From germline, CDR1 is SGHRS and CDR2 YFSETQ.

The V and J genes are TRBV7-2 and TRBJ2-1, with 10 nucleotides matching TRBD1. There are 16 residues in the CDR3. Germline V CDR1 and CDR2: SGHTA, FQGNSA. The J segment lost 6 bases and the V segment lost 5 bases, leaving 10 bases of the junction unmatched. The CDR3 DNA reads TGTGCCAGCAGCCCATTCGACAGGGGGCACCTCAATGAGCAGTTCTTC. Translation: CASSPFDRGHLNEQFF.

This clonotype was observed a few times. The chain carries TRBV9 and TRBJ2-3; either TRBD1 or TRBD2 may supply D (7 bases each). The CDR3 runs 16 residues. Trimming stripped 4 bases from V and 2 bases from J, with 17 bases between. The germline V gene encodes CDR1 SGDLS and CDR2 YYNGEE. CDR3 nucleotides: TGTGCCAGCAGCTTGGGGGGGGGACAGACCACAGATACGCAGTATTTT. Protein product: CASSLGGGQTTDTQYF.

The chain links TRBV3-1 to TRBJ2-6; tentative D call: TRBD1 (6 bases). Trimming took 3 bases from V and 1 from J, leaving 7 bases between them. This CDR3 region has 15 residues. The germline gives CDR1 LGHDT, CDR2 YNNKEL (reference sequence). The CDR3 DNA reads as TGTGCCAGCAGCCAGACAGGATCTGGGGCCAACGTCCTGACTTTC. It specifies CASSQTGSGANVLTF.

This clonotype was seen a handful of times. The chain links TRBV4-1 to TRBJ2-6, with 9 bases matching TRBD1. Trimming took 6 bases from V and 3 from J; bases not matched to a gene: 3. The germline V gene has CDR1 MGHRA and CDR2 YSYEKL. The CDR3 totals 15 residues. CDR3 loop: CASRRTGDGANVLTF. DNA of the CDR3: TGCGCCAGCAGACGGACAGGGGATGGGGCCAACGTCCTGACTTTC.

This clonotype was detected only a few times. The J gene is TRBJ1-5, the V gene TRBV11-2, with 9 bases identical to TRBD1. Germline CDR1 is SGHAT and CDR2 is FQNNGV. The CDR3 covers 15 residues. The V and J ends lost 4 bases and 7 bases, in that order; junction bases with no gene match: 8. For the CDR3, the DNA is TGTGCCAGCAGCTCCGGGGGACAGGGCCGGCAGCCCCAGCATTTT. Translated, it gives CASSSGGQGRQPQHF.

The J gene is TRBJ1-1, the V gene TRBV6-1; 8 bases are shared with TRBD1. Trimming cost V 8 bases and J 3 bases; bases outside gene matches: 11. Germline V gene data show CDR1 as MNHNS and CDR2 as SASEGT. The CDR3 sequence is 15 residues long. For the CDR3, the DNA is TGTGCCAGCCGCCACCGGACAGGGAGTTACACTGAAGCTTTCTTT. Translated, it gives CASRHRTGSYTEAFF.

The table lists this clonotype with a few counts. The chain recombines TRBV27 with TRBJ2-1; 8 bases line up with TRBD2. CDR1 is MNHEY, CDR2 SMNVEV, per germline (reference sequence). This CDR3 is 16 amino acids long. The junction had 7 bases not matched to a gene; V was cut back by 6 bases and J by 0 bases. The CDR3 nucleotides read TGTGCCAGCAGGGGGACCGGGACTAGCTCCTACAATGAGCAGTTCTTC. This gives the protein CASRGTGTSSYNEQFF.

This clonotype was detected a few times. V gene TRBV29-1 combines with J gene TRBJ1-3, with unresolved D. CDR1 is SQVTM, CDR2 ANQGSEA, per germline. V lost 4 bases and J 0 bases, leaving 10 bases between the germline ends. The CDR3 loop spans 14 amino acids. The CDR3 bases are TGCAGCGTTGTAAAAGGGAGCTCTGGAAACACCATATATTTT. Translating it yields CSVVKGSSGNTIYF.